Listed below are T cell receptor beta chains from one sample, sequenced in a study of blood T cells in healthy people across ages. TCRdb re-derived calls from the 5' RACE reads in MiXCR, one entry per CDR3 protein. The sample lists over 1,500,000 distinct CDR3 sequences, 39% occurring once. The material sequenced was blood. The receptors were gathered from a human donor in good health. Both conserved end residues are part of each CDR3. Fields, in order: V gene, D gene, J gene, clone size, CDR3 DNA, CDR3 protein. D genes are given only for firm matches. Size tells how often a clone was seen (once, few, many) or the class of an expanded clone, and some rows leave it out.

>TRBV4-3|NA|TRBJ2-5|NA
TGCGCCAGCAGCCAAGGGATTGGGGGCGGAGGCCAAGAGACCCAGTACTTC
CASSQGIGGGGQETQYF
>TRBV10-3|NA|TRBJ2-3|NA
TGTGCCATCAGTGAGCCCCAAGATACGCAGTATTTT
CAISEPQDTQYF
>TRBV12-3/TRBV12-4|NA|TRBJ2-3|few
TGTGCCAGCAGTGGCGACAGTTATCATCCAGATACGCAGTATTTT
CASSGDSYHPDTQYF
>TRBV5-4|NA|TRBJ2-3|few
TGTGCCAGCAGCATAAAGGCTAGCGGCACAGATACGCAGTATTTT
CASSIKASGTDTQYF
>TRBV29-1|NA|TRBJ1-2|NA
TGCAGCGCAATTACAGGCGATAACTATGGCTACACCTTC
CSAITGDNYGYTF
>TRBV7-2|NA|TRBJ2-7|NA
TGTGCCAGCAGCTTATTAGAGGTGGACGAGCAGTACTTC
CASSLLEVDEQYF
>TRBV12-3/TRBV12-4|NA|TRBJ1-2|few
TGTGCCAGCAGCACTACAGGGACCTATGGCTACACCTTC
CASSTTGTYGYTF
>TRBV6-4|NA|TRBJ2-2|few
TGTTTGATTTTCGGGGAGCTGTTTTTT
CLIFGELFF
>TRBV12-5|NA|TRBJ2-1|NA
TGTGCTAGTTCGGGAAAGTACAATGAGCAGTTCTTC
CASSGKYNEQFF
>TRBV28|NA|TRBJ2-7|NA
TGTGCCAGCCTCCCGGACAGACCTTACAATGAGCAGTACTTC
CASLPDRPYNEQYF
>TRBV20-1|NA|TRBJ1-1|few
TGCAGTGCTAGAGCCCCCGGCGGGGTTAGCACTGAAGCTTTCTTT
CSARAPGGVSTEAFF
>TRBV18|TRBD1|TRBJ1-2|few
TGTGCCAGCTCACCTGACAGGGACGAATATGGCTACACCTTC
CASSPDRDEYGYTF
>TRBV2|NA|TRBJ2-4|NA
TGTGCCAGCAGTGAAAGCCGTCTCGTAGCCAAAAACATTCAGTACTTC
CASSESRLVAKNIQYF
>TRBV10-3|NA|TRBJ2-3|many
TGTGCCATCAGTGAGACCGCAGATACGCAGTATTTT
CAISETADTQYF
>TRBV4-3|NA|TRBJ2-7|NA
TGCGCCAGCAGCCAAGACAGAGGGATAGCGACCTACGAGCAGTACTTC
CASSQDRGIATYEQYF
>TRBV29-1|NA|TRBJ2-3|few
TGCAGCGGGGGGCCTCTAGATACGCAGTATTTT
CSGGPLDTQYF